These T cell receptor beta chains were read from a single sample in a study of blood T cell repertoires in COVID-19. The method was immunoSEQ multiplex PCR; TCRdb's version includes in-frame clones alone and lacks a portion of them. The sample has hundreds of thousands of clones, roughly 87% seen once. The sample taken for sequencing was PBMCs or T cells enriched from blood (not recorded which). Source of these receptors: a woman aged 18-30 years with acute COVID-19. The CDR3 runs from the conserved cysteine through the conserved F or W. Each record gives: CDR3 protein, J gene, V gene.

CDR3: CASSLGQGVLGKTQYF
J: TRBJ2-5
V: TRBV2

CDR3: CASSGQGIEQYF
J: TRBJ2-7
V: TRBV18

CDR3: CASSQTAGHSYNEQFF
J: TRBJ2-1
V: TRBV3-1/TRBV3-2

CDR3: CASSPMAGQGMTYEQYF
J: TRBJ2-7
V: TRBV18

CDR3: CASSLGDMREQYF
J: TRBJ2-7
V: TRBV7-2

CDR3: CASSIWGARSGELFF
J: TRBJ2-2
V: TRBV19

CDR3: CASSIGGEQYF
J: TRBJ2-7
V: TRBV19

CDR3: CASSPRTGSYEQYF
J: TRBJ2-7
V: TRBV28

CDR3: CASSWTTGGNQPQHF
J: TRBJ1-5
V: TRBV5-8

CDR3: CASSPPSGPNTGELFF
J: TRBJ2-2
V: TRBV18

CDR3: CASSHQKQGVGTYEQYF
J: TRBJ2-7
V: TRBV23-1

CDR3: CASSEEDSDNQPQHF
J: TRBJ1-5
V: TRBV6-1

CDR3: CATAGVSGQYF
J: TRBJ2-7
V: TRBV10-3

CDR3: CASSVAWGDHGYTF
J: TRBJ1-2
V: TRBV9

CDR3: CASTRGTGFSYEQYF
J: TRBJ2-7
V: TRBV28

CDR3: CASSLGGQGAYEQYF
J: TRBJ2-7
V: TRBV9

CDR3: CASSESYRGGYTF
J: TRBJ1-2
V: TRBV6-1

CDR3: CASSSRTVGYTEAFF
J: TRBJ1-1
V: TRBV11-2

CDR3: CASSEGQGPGANVLTF
J: TRBJ2-6
V: TRBV2

CDR3: CSASKPAGSYNEQFF
J: TRBJ2-1
V: TRBV20-1

CDR3: CASSTREWRGGQNIQYF
J: TRBJ2-4
V: TRBV27

CDR3: CASSEQDYEQYF
J: TRBJ2-7
V: TRBV6-1

CDR3: CASSPSGQGTVQYF
J: TRBJ2-7
V: TRBV4-1

CDR3: CATGRVGRGSYGYTF
J: TRBJ1-2
V: TRBV19

CDR3: CASSPQPPTGGVDYGYTF
J: TRBJ1-2
V: TRBV18

CDR3: CAISRQGAKNEQFF
J: TRBJ2-1
V: TRBV10-3

CDR3: CASSLGTGGTYEQYF
J: TRBJ2-7
V: TRBV5-1

CDR3: CASSPLGLAGTTDTQYF
J: TRBJ2-3
V: TRBV6-4

CDR3: CASSLAAGPNEKLFF
J: TRBJ1-4
V: TRBV11-2